A single sample gave rise to the 12 T cell receptor beta chains below, sequenced in a study of blood T cell repertoires in COVID-19. Generated by immunoSEQ multiplex PCR, the TCRdb table keeps only in-frame clones and is missing some. The sample consists of about 280,000 clones, approximately 91% of them appearing once. Sequencing was carried out using peripheral blood. These receptors originate from a man between 18 and 35 years old with active or convalescent COVID-19.

The genes are TRBV27 and TRBJ1-1; TRBD1 is a possible D gene (5 bases). The CDR3 loop spans 12 amino acids. Germline V gives CDR1 MNHEY, CDR2 SMNVEV (reference sequence). V was trimmed by 10 bases and J by 3 bases, leaving 12 bases between them. CDR3 bases: TGTGCCACCGCCAGGGTATACACTGAAGCTTTCTTT. As protein: CATARVYTEAFF.

V and J are TRBV4-1 and TRBJ1-1; TRBD1 aligns across 7 bases. The V gene's germline CDR1 is MGHRA and CDR2 YSYEKL. With 0 bases clipped from V and 3 bases from J, the junction kept 7 bases outside the gene matches. The CDR3 contains 16 residues. The CDR3 loop reads CASSQEGQEFHTEAFF. CDR3 bases: TGCGCCAGCAGCCAAGAAGGACAGGAATTTCACACTGAAGCTTTCTTT.

This clone was counted a few times. V usage is TRBV4-3 and J usage is TRBJ2-7; 8 nucleotides align to TRBD1. Germline assignment: CDR1 LGHNA and CDR2 YSLEER. This CDR3 is 17 amino acids long. The V gene end was trimmed by 1 base and the J gene end by 4 bases; junction bases not matched to a gene: 12. CDR3 sequence (DNA): TGCGCCAGCAGCCAAGCCAATACCGGGACAGGAAAATACGAGCAGTACTTC. Amino acids: CASSQANTGTGKYEQYF.

The rearrangement uses TRBV6-4 and TRBJ1-1, with D maybe TRBD1 (5 bases). Germline CDR1 MRHNA, CDR2 SNTAGT. The germline V and J ends were trimmed by 0 bases and 3 bases, with 17 bases remaining between them. The CDR3 has 17 residues. The DNA of the CDR3 is TGTGCCAGCAGTGACTCCAGGGTAACGGTATATCACACTGAAGCTTTCTTT. Its protein product is CASSDSRVTVYHTEAFF.

This sequence joins TRBV24-1 and TRBJ2-3; no definite D call. The CDR3 totals 13 residues. V lost 8 bases and J lost 4, with 12 bases in between. Germline lookup yields CDR1 KGHDR and CDR2 SFDVKD. CDR3 DNA sequence: TGTGCCACCAAAGCCCGCCTCTCAGATACGCAGTATTTT. This translates into CATKARLSDTQYF.

This clone was seen only once. This chain joins TRBV7-9 and TRBJ2-7; D is possibly TRBD1 (6 bases). This CDR3 is 13 amino acids long. The V gene lost 4 bases and the J gene lost 7 bases, with 14 bases spanning the gap. Germline values: CDR1 SEHNR, CDR2 FQNEAQ (reference sequence). CDR3 sequence reads: CASSSGQSREQYF. For the CDR3, the DNA is TGTGCCAGCAGCTCAGGACAGTCCAGAGAGCAGTACTTC. The full variable domain, its missing parts supplied by reference TRBV7-9 and TRBJ2-7, is DTGVSQNPRHKITKRGQNVTFRCDPISEHNRLYWYRQTLGQGPEFLTYFQNEAQLEKSRLLSDRFSAERPKGSFSTLEIQRTEQGDSAMYLCASSSGQSREQYFGPGTRLTVT.

This chain uses TRBV21-1 with TRBJ1-1; TRBD1 is the table's D call and was not checked against the DNA. TRBV21-1 is shown as a pseudogene. This CDR3 has 16 amino acids. The CDR3 DNA reads as TGTGCCAGCAGCAAAGTGGGGGACAGGCTTAACACTGAAGCTTTCTTT. Protein: CASSKVGDRLNTEAFF.

J is TRBJ1-3 and V is TRBV7-9; D is possibly TRBD1 (5 bases). This CDR3 comprises 18 residues. V lost 4 bases, J lost 2 bases, and 21 bases lay in between. The germline gives CDR1 SEHNR, CDR2 FQNEAQ (reference sequence). CDR3 loop: CASSSDIHQGWAGNTIYF. In DNA, the CDR3 is TGTGCCAGCAGCTCCGATATTCATCAGGGATGGGCTGGAAACACCATATATTTT.

The chain combines TRBV4-1 with TRBJ1-5; D is unclear. Trimming took 1 base from V and 0 from J, leaving 10 bases between them. This CDR3 spans 16 amino acids. The germline V gene encodes CDR1 MGHRA and CDR2 YSYEKL. CDR3 nucleotide sequence: TGCGCCAGCAGCCAAGGAGGATTTTATAGCAATCAGCCCCAGCATTTT. This encodes CASSQGGFYSNQPQHF.

J is TRBJ1-2 and V is TRBV9; 7 nucleotides line up with TRBD1. Trimming at V came to 3 bases and at J to 6 bases, leaving 8 bases not matched to a gene. CDR1 SGDLS and CDR2 YYNGEE come from the germline V gene. This CDR3 is 14 amino acids long. In DNA, the CDR3 is TGTGCCAGCAGCGAGGGGACAGAACTAAATGGCTACACCTTC. Translation: CASSEGTELNGYTF.

The rearrangement uses TRBV4-1 and TRBJ2-7, with a tentative D call TRBD2 (6 bases). The CDR3 runs 14 residues. V was shortened by 1 base and J by 4 bases, with 11 bases between the two germline ends. Germline V lookup: CDR1 MGHRA, CDR2 YSYEKL. Here the CDR3 DNA reads TGCGCCAGCAGCCAAGTAATAGGGAGGTACGAGCAGTACTTC. Translation: CASSQVIGRYEQYF.

CDR3 nucleotides: TGCGCCAGCAGAGCAAACAGGGGATCAAATGGCTACACCTTC. This encodes CASRANRGSNGYTF. The chain employs TRBV5-1 and TRBJ1-2; 7 nucleotides agree with TRBD1. From germline, CDR1 is SGHRS and CDR2 YFSETQ. V shed 5 bases, J shed 6 bases, and the junction held 10 bases outside the gene matches. The CDR3 spans 14 residues.